Presented here are 31 T cell receptor beta chains from one specimen sequenced in a study of Graves' ophthalmopathy and Graves' hyperthyroidism (dated by TCRdb to 2017 to 2018). These reads were obtained on an Illumina HiSeq 2000. For repertoire sequencing, TCR beta CDR3 regions were amplified from RNA transcripts. The first round was an RT-PCR using HTBI primers with the Qiagen OneStep RT-PCR kit, and this first round was followed by a second-round multiplex PCR, then size selection and purification. The public reads were reanalyzed by TCRdb: fastp trimming at Q25, MiXCR alignment, in-frame beta chains only. Every CDR3 protein is listed once, alongside the most common genes and DNA of its rows. The sample table records approximately 410,000 distinct CDR3 sequences; less than 20% of these occur just once. Jointly, the top ten make up around 7% of the sample. The sample comprised peripheral blood. All receptors come from a woman between 18 and 30 years old with stable Graves' hyperthyroidism. Donor details come from another sample of the same person, matched by shared clones.

Many counts were recorded for this clonotype. The chain employs TRBV6-1 and TRBJ1-1; the D is unclear. The CDR3 extends over 15 amino acids. The V gene lost 5 bases and the J gene lost 1 base, with 14 bases spanning the gap. Per the germline V gene, CDR1 is MNHNS and CDR2 is SASEGT. Here the CDR3 reads CASSPSDQSNTEAFF. The CDR3 DNA reads TGTGCCAGCAGTCCCTCCGACCAATCGAACACTGAAGCTTTCTTT.

This clonotype was seen ten or more times. The chain has TRBV7-8 and TRBJ1-1, with D maybe TRBD1 (6 bases). Per germline, CDR1 SGHVS and CDR2 FQNEAQ. This CDR3 is 16 amino acids long. V was cut by 6 bases and J by 3 bases, with 20 bases left in between. The CDR3 DNA is TGTGCCAGCAGTACCCCGGGGGCATCCCGGGACACTGAAGCTTTCTTT. This gives the protein CASSTPGASRDTEAFF. Based on the CDR3 plus reference TRBV7-8 and TRBJ1-1, the full variable domain is GAGVSQSPRYKVAKRGQDVALRCDPISGHVSLFWYQQALGQGPEFLTYFQNEAQLDKSGLPSDRFFAERPEGSVSTLKIQRTQQEDSAVYLCASSTPGASRDTEAFFGQGTRLTVV.

This clonotype was detected many times. The chain combines TRBV5-1 with TRBJ1-3, with TRBD1 matching over 7 bases. CDR3 length equals 17 residues. The J segment lost 2 bases and the V segment lost 1 base, leaving 9 bases of the junction unmatched. Germline values: CDR1 SGHRS, CDR2 YFSETQ. Here the CDR3 DNA reads TGCGCCAGCAGCTTGTCGGGGGACGACAGGGCTGGAAACACCATATATTTT. Translated: CASSLSGDDRAGNTIYF.

Many counts were recorded for this clonotype. V usage is TRBV11-2 and J usage is TRBJ1-5, with D unresolved. V was trimmed by 0 bases and J by 9 bases, leaving 9 bases between them. Germline V gene lookup returns CDR1 SGHAT and CDR2 FQNNGV. The CDR3 is made up of 13 amino acids. Written as DNA, the CDR3 is TGTGCCAGCAGCTTAGATGCCGCTGGGCCCCAGCATTTT. This encodes CASSLDAAGPQHF.

This clonotype was found many times. The chain recombines TRBV2 with TRBJ1-1; D might be TRBD1 (6 bases). Deletions cut 7 bases from V and 4 bases from J, with 13 bases between. Looked up from germline, CDR1 is SNHLY and CDR2 is FYNNEI. This CDR3 has 13 amino acids. The CDR3 loop is CASNLKGGTEAFF. The CDR3 DNA follows: TGTGCCAGCAATCTCAAAGGGGGCACTGAAGCTTTCTTT.

This clonotype occurred a few times. This rearrangement joins TRBV11-2 to TRBJ2-5; D gene uncertain. CDR1 SGHAT and CDR2 FQNNGV come from the germline V gene. This CDR3 contains 13 residues. V was clipped by 5 bases and J by 1 base, with 8 bases between them. CDR3 in amino acids: CASSRAPQETQYF. CDR3 nucleotides: TGTGCCAGCAGCCGGGCCCCCCAAGAGACCCAGTACTTC.

This clonotype occurred many times. The chain is built from TRBV7-2 and TRBJ2-7; possible D gene TRBD2, 7 bases. The V end was cut by 0 bases, the J end by 3 bases, with 12 bases between. From germline, CDR1 is SGHTA and CDR2 FQGNSA. This CDR3 has 15 residues. The CDR3, as DNA: TGTGCCAGCAGCTTAGCGGGGGGGGGCAACTACGAGCAGTACTTC. This codes for CASSLAGGGNYEQYF.

This clonotype showed up many times. V is TRBV13 and J is TRBJ1-6, with TRBD1 as a possible D gene (5 bases). The V end was cut by 6 bases, the J end by 5 bases, with 11 bases between. This CDR3 has 14 residues. The germline V gene encodes CDR1 PRHDT and CDR2 FYEKMQ (reference sequence). The CDR3 region has the DNA TGTGCCAGCAGACAGACAGTCAATAATTCACCCCTCCACTTT. Translated: CASRQTVNNSPLHF. Complete variable domain (other parts from reference TRBV13 and TRBJ1-6): AAGVIQSPRHLIKEKRETATLKCYPIPRHDTVYWYQQGPGQDPQFLISFYEKMQSDKGSIPDRFSAQQFSDYHSELNMSSLELGDSALYFCASRQTVNNSPLHFGNGTRLTVT.

This clonotype was counted ten times or more. A read error may produce the germline difference seen at one junction end. This chain connects TRBV27 to TRBJ1-1; TRBD1 is a possible D gene (6 bases). Germline CDR1 is MNHEY and CDR2 is SMNVEV (reference sequence). The CDR3 length is 13 residues. This CDR3 reads CASSLSGAPTPFF. As DNA, the CDR3 is TGCGCCAGCAGCCTTTCGGGGGCACCGACGCCTTTCTTT.

This clonotype was observed at least ten times. One end of the junction varies from germline; a read error may be responsible. The CDR3 protein is CSVEEGRVSF. The CDR3 DNA reads as TGCAGCGTTGAAGAGGGAAGGGTGTCCTTC. V and J are TRBV29-1 and TRBJ1-2; no reliable D call. Germline CDR1 is SQVTM and CDR2 is ANQGSEA. The CDR3 sequence is 10 residues long.

This clonotype was seen repeatedly, ten times or more. The chain recombines TRBV6-5 with TRBJ1-1; 8 bases are shared with TRBD1. V lost 5 bases to trimming and J lost 12 bases; unmatched junction nucleotides: 8. Germline lookup yields CDR1 MNHEY and CDR2 SVGAGI. This CDR3 comprises 12 residues. CDR3 sequence (DNA): TGTGCCAGCAGTCCCGGACAGGGTCGAACTTTCTTT. Translated: CASSPGQGRTFF.

This clonotype was detected many times. The rearrangement uses TRBV28 and TRBJ1-5; 7 bases agree with TRBD1. The CDR3 sequence is 15 residues long. Germline V gene data show CDR1 as MDHEN and CDR2 as SYDVKM. The ends lost 7 bases at V and 0 bases at J; junction bases unmatched: 6. The CDR3 is CASNRGPYSNQPQHF. As DNA, the CDR3 is TGTGCCAGCAACAGGGGCCCTTATAGCAATCAGCCCCAGCATTTT.

This clonotype was seen only a few times. Since a much larger clone is just one base distant, this may be a read error. The chain combines TRBV20-1 with TRBJ1-6; D gene unclear. This CDR3 has 15 residues. Germline V lookup: CDR1 DFQATT, CDR2 SNEGSKA (reference sequence). CDR3 DNA sequence: TGCAGTGCTAGAGAGGGGAGCTCCTATAATTCACACCTCCACTTT. Amino acid sequence: CSAREGSSYNSHLHF.

This clonotype has ten or more counts. The chain is built from TRBV7-8 and TRBJ2-4; 7 nucleotides align to TRBD1. This CDR3 has 14 amino acids. Germline CDR1 reads SGHVS; CDR2 reads FQNEAQ. Trimming removed 1 base from V and 10 bases from J; junction bases left unmatched: 7. The chain's CDR3 is CASSLDKDRKIQYF. DNA for the CDR3: TGTGCCAGCAGCTTAGATAAGGACAGGAAGATTCAGTACTTC.

The chain carries TRBV4-1 and TRBJ1-2, with D unresolved. The V end lost 1 base, the J end lost 8 bases, and 14 bases lay between the germline ends. The CDR3 length is 14 residues. In germline, CDR1 is MGHRA, CDR2 YSYEKL. The CDR3 nucleotides read TGCGCCAGCAGCCAAGTCGGCAGTCCTCGGGGCTACACCTTC. Its protein product is CASSQVGSPRGYTF.

This clonotype has ten or more counts. This sequence joins TRBV19 and TRBJ2-4, with a weak D call TRBD2 (6 bases). This CDR3 has 18 amino acids. Germline V gene data show CDR1 as LNHDA and CDR2 as SQIVND (reference sequence). V gave up 1 base and J gave up 0 bases, with 16 bases separating them. This CDR3 reads CASSIVASGLLAKNIQYF. In nucleotides, the CDR3 is TGTGCCAGTAGTATAGTCGCTTCGGGACTCCTAGCCAAAAACATTCAGTACTTC.

The chain joins TRBV29-1 to TRBJ2-7, with D perhaps matching TRBD1 (6 bases). Germline V gene data show CDR1 as SQVTM and CDR2 as ANQGSEA. Trimming shortened V by 6 bases and J by 4 bases, and 19 bases separated the two germline ends. The CDR3 runs 14 residues. The CDR3 DNA is TGCAGCGTCTGCCCATACAGGGTCGAATACGAGCAGTACTTC. Encoded protein: CSVCPYRVEYEQYF.

There are many counts of this clonotype. V usage is TRBV6-1 and J usage is TRBJ2-7; D possibly uses TRBD1 or TRBD2 (5 bases each). CDR1 and CDR2 from the germline V gene are MNHNS and SASEGT. This CDR3 has 15 residues. Trimming removed 7 bases at V and 2 bases at J, with 18 bases between. In DNA, the CDR3 is TGTGCCAGCATTCCCGCCGGGACGGACACCTACGAGCAGTACTTC. Encoded protein: CASIPAGTDTYEQYF.

This clonotype was observed many times. The chain employs TRBV27 and TRBJ1-1; weak D call: TRBD1 (6 bases). Per germline, CDR1 MNHEY and CDR2 SMNVEV (reference sequence). The CDR3 totals 15 residues. With 5 bases removed from V and 1 base from J, the gap between germline ends came to 14 bases. CDR3 nucleotides: TGTGCCAGCAGTAAATCCGGACAGACGAACACTGAAGCTTTCTTT. It codes for CASSKSGQTNTEAFF.

This clonotype has at least ten counts. The chain employs TRBV28 and TRBJ2-7; no clear D gene. The V end lost 4 bases, the J end lost 2 bases, and 15 bases lay between the germline ends. This CDR3 comprises 15 residues. CDR1 is MDHEN, CDR2 SYDVKM, per germline. The CDR3 sequence is CASSSGQHPAYEQYF. In nucleotides, the CDR3 is TGTGCCAGCAGTTCGGGTCAGCACCCGGCCTACGAGCAGTACTTC.

For this clonotype: Since a much larger clone is just one base distant, this may be a read error. The chain carries TRBV5-1 and TRBJ2-2; D remains unclear. V shed 7 bases and J shed 5 bases, with 9 bases lying between them. The CDR3 consists of 12 residues. Germline CDR1 SGHRS, CDR2 YFSETQ. The CDR3 is CASACITGELFF. Here the CDR3 DNA reads TGCGCCAGCGCGTGTATTACCGGGGAGCTGTTTTTT.

This clonotype was found many times. The CDR3 loop is CATSDLLGRGYTF. CDR3 in DNA: TGTGCCACCAGTGATTTGTTGGGACGTGGCTACACCTTC. The rearrangement links TRBV24-1 to TRBJ1-2, with D possibly being TRBD1 (5 bases). The CDR3 has 13 amino acids. The germline gives CDR1 KGHDR, CDR2 SFDVKD. V was clipped by 0 bases and J by 7 bases, with 8 bases between them.

Here the CDR3 DNA reads TGTGCCAGCAGCTTACATAATGACGTTAGGAAGGGTGAGCAGTACTTC. Translated, it gives CASSLHNDVRKGEQYF. The V and J genes are TRBV11-2 and TRBJ2-7; D is ambiguous. The CDR3 has 16 amino acids. The germline V gene encodes CDR1 SGHAT and CDR2 FQNNGV. V shed 2 bases and J shed 7 bases, with 21 bases lying between them.

A note on this clonotype: In this CDR3 the conserved last residue, phenylalanine or tryptophan, is missing, so a read error is likely. This rearrangement joins TRBV12-3 or TRBV12-4 to TRBJ1-1; D remains ambiguous. Trimming took 6 bases from V and 4 from J, leaving 12 bases between them. This CDR3 comprises 13 residues. CDR3 coding DNA: TGTGCCAGCAGCGGAGCCCTGCCCACTGAAGCTTTCCTT. Translating gives CASSGALPTEAFL.

This clonotype has more than one count but fewer than ten. This chain connects TRBV7-9 to TRBJ2-7, with D maybe TRBD2 (5 bases). The germline CDR1 and CDR2 sequences are SEHNR and FQNEAQ (reference sequence). V was clipped by 5 bases and J by 7 bases, with 21 bases between them. This CDR3 spans 15 amino acids. CDR3 nucleotides: TGTGCCAGCAGCCACCTGGGGAGTCTATCGAGGGAGCAGTACTTC. Its protein is CASSHLGSLSREQYF. The full variable domain, rest sourced from reference TRBV7-9 and TRBJ2-7, is DTGVSQNPRHKITKRGQNVTFRCDPISEHNRLYWYRQTLGQGPEFLTYFQNEAQLEKSRLLSDRFSAERPKGSFSTLEIQRTEQGDSAMYLCASSHLGSLSREQYFGPGTRLTVT.

This clonotype was recorded many times. The chain is built from TRBV6-1 and TRBJ1-3, with 9 nucleotides matching TRBD1. Losses at the gene ends were 8 bases for V and 6 bases for J; bases not matched to a gene: 8. Per germline, CDR1 MNHNS and CDR2 SASEGT. The CDR3 length is 14 residues. The CDR3 nucleotides are TGTGCCAGCCGGCGGGACAGGGCGACAAACACCATATATTTT. Translating gives CASRRDRATNTIYF.

The chain combines TRBV24-1 with TRBJ1-5, with D perhaps TRBD1 (6 bases). CDR1 is KGHDR and CDR2 is SFDVKD in the germline V gene. V lost 3 bases and J 11 bases, leaving 16 bases between the germline ends. The CDR3 is 14 amino acids. The CDR3 nucleotides are TGTGCCACCAGTGATCCCTTGGACAGTTCGGCCCAGCATTTT. Translated, it gives CATSDPLDSSAQHF.

This clonotype has at least ten counts. The chain combines TRBV19 with TRBJ2-2, with a possible D match to TRBD1 (6 bases). Germline loops: CDR1 LNHDA, CDR2 SQIVND (reference sequence). CDR3 length: 13 amino acids. Between the trimmed V and J ends, which lost 6 bases and 6 bases, there was a span of 11 bases. The CDR3 spells CASRRDNAGELFF. The CDR3 DNA reads TGTGCCAGTAGACGGGACAACGCCGGGGAGCTGTTTTTT.

This clonotype showed up many times. The rearrangement joins TRBV7-9 to TRBJ2-5; 11 bases are shared with TRBD1. The trim removed 5 bases at V and 5 bases at J, leaving 4 bases unmatched. The CDR3 is made up of 14 amino acids. Germline CDR1 and CDR2: SEHNR and FQNEAQ (reference sequence). The CDR3 here is CASSPDRGQETQYF. Written as DNA, the CDR3 is TGTGCCAGCAGCCCGGACAGGGGGCAGGAGACCCAGTACTTC. The full variable domain, rest sourced from reference TRBV7-9 and TRBJ2-5, is DTGVSQNPRHKITKRGQNVTFRCDPISEHNRLYWYRQTLGQGPEFLTYFQNEAQLEKSRLLSDRFSAERPKGSFSTLEIQRTEQGDSAMYLCASSPDRGQETQYFGPGTRLLVL.

In regard to this clonotype: At one boundary the junction diverges from the germline segment, which might be a read error. The chain carries TRBV20-1 and TRBJ1-3; tentative D call: TRBD1 (5 bases). The CDR3 extends over 17 amino acids. CDR1 is DFQATT, CDR2 SNEGSKA, per germline (reference sequence). The CDR3 is CRARSTRVLGRGNTIYF. CDR3 bases: TGCCGTGCTAGGTCCACCCGTGTTCTGGGGCGTGGAAACACCATATATTTT.

At least ten counts were recorded for this clonotype. This rearrangement joins TRBV29-1 to TRBJ2-7; D is perhaps TRBD1 or TRBD2 (5 bases each). Trimming removed 6 bases from V and 0 bases from J, with 12 bases in between. The germline CDR1 and CDR2 sequences are SQVTM and ANQGSEA. The CDR3 extends over 13 amino acids. CDR3 sequence: CSVRDGSSYEQYF. The CDR3 DNA reads TGCAGCGTAAGGGACGGAAGCTCCTACGAGCAGTACTTC.